Following are 5 T cell receptor beta chains from one sample sequenced in a study of T cell changes during pregnancy in multiple sclerosis. Clones were sequenced by immunoSEQ multiplex PCR, and TCRdb holds only the in-frame ones, with some missing. The sample shows approximately 89,000 clones, around 94% of them seen only once. The input for sequencing was peripheral blood, taken in the third trimester of pregnancy. Receptors were obtained from a female donor with multiple sclerosis, enrolled in a pregnancy study.

In its sample, this clone was seen once. The chain links TRBV28 to TRBJ2-6; 8 bases fit TRBD1. V lost 10 bases and J lost 0; bases outside the gene matches: 17. The CDR3 is 19 amino acids. Germline V gene data show CDR1 as MDHEN and CDR2 as SYDVKM. The CDR3: CATRLPLGQAASGANVLTF. The DNA of the CDR3 is TGTGCCACCCGTCTCCCCTTGGGACAGGCTGCCTCTGGGGCCAACGTCCTGACTTTC.

V usage is TRBV19 and J usage is TRBJ2-2; TRBD1 might be the D (6 bases). V lost 8 bases and J 0 bases, leaving 10 bases between the germline ends. Per germline, CDR1 LNHDA and CDR2 SQIVND (reference sequence). The CDR3 consists of 14 residues. In DNA, the CDR3 is TGTGCCAGTCACCGGGACACGAACACCGGGGAGCTGTTTTTT. Protein sequence: CASHRDTNTGELFF.

The chain joins TRBV4-3 to TRBJ2-2; D perhaps matches TRBD1 (6 bases). This CDR3 comprises 14 residues. V gave up 4 bases and J gave up 9 bases, with 15 bases separating them. CDR1 and CDR2 from the germline V gene are LGHNA and YSLEER. The DNA for the CDR3 is TGCGCCAGCAGCCTAGACCTCAGGGGCCGGGAGCTGTTTTTT. It translates to CASSLDLRGRELFF.

J is TRBJ1-5 and V is TRBV27; 8 positions match TRBD1. V trimming: 2 bases; J trimming: 8 bases; junction bases outside the gene matches: 8. This CDR3 is built from 15 residues. The germline V gene has CDR1 MNHEY and CDR2 SMNVEV (reference sequence). The CDR3 DNA sequence: TGTGCCAGCAGTTTAAGAGCAGGGGGCTATGAGCCCCAGCATTTT. Residues: CASSLRAGGYEPQHF.

CDR3 sequence reads: CASSLRGGEAFF. The DNA of the CDR3 is TGTGCCAGCAGCTTACGTGGGGGGGAAGCTTTCTTT. J is TRBJ1-1 and V is TRBV7-2; D possibly corresponds to TRBD1 (5 bases). The CDR3 runs to 12 residues. V dropped 2 bases and J dropped 8 bases, with 9 bases sitting between them. CDR1 SGHTA and CDR2 FQGNSA come from the germline V gene.